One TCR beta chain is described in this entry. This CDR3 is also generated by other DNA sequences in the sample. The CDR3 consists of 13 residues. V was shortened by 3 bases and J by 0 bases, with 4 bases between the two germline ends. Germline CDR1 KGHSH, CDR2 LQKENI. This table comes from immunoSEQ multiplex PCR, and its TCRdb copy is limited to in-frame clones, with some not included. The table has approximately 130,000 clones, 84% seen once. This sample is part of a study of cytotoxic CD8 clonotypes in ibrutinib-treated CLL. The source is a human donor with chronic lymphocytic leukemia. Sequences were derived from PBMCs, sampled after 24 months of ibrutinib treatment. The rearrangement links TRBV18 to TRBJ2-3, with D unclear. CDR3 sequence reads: CASSPPSTDTQYF. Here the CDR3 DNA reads TGTGCCAGCTCACCCCCGAGCACAGATACGCAGTATTTT.